These T cell receptor beta chains were read from a single sample in a study of blood T cell repertoires in COVID-19. Using immunoSEQ multiplex PCR, the repertoire was profiled, and TCRdb retains in-frame clones only, with some absent. The sample lists about 240,000 clones; 75% to 90% were seen once. The sample comprised PBMCs or T cells enriched from blood (not recorded which). The origin of the receptors is a woman aged 30 to 39 who had recovered from COVID-19. Both conserved end residues are part of each CDR3. A D gene is named only where the DNA matches it firmly. Where a row states a size, it is once, few, many or the class of an expanded clone; other rows omit it.

J gene: TRBJ1-4
clone size: -
V gene: TRBV3-1/TRBV3-2
D gene: -
CDR3 protein: CASSQLRGPSNEKLFF
CDR3 DNA: TGTGCCAGCAGCCAACTTAGAGGGCCGAGTAATGAAAAACTGTTTTTT

J gene: TRBJ1-2
clone size: -
V gene: TRBV12-3/TRBV12-4
D gene: TRBD1
CDR3 protein: CASSPGTGVGYTF
CDR3 DNA: TGTGCCAGCAGCCCAGGGACAGGTGTCGGCTACACCTTC

J gene: TRBJ1-6
clone size: -
V gene: TRBV5-1
D gene: -
CDR3 protein: CASSSGSGLYNSPLHF
CDR3 DNA: TGCGCCAGCAGCTCGGGGTCGGGCTTATATAATTCACCCCTCCACTTT

J gene: TRBJ1-3
clone size: once
V gene: TRBV3-1/TRBV3-2
D gene: -
CDR3 protein: CASSLSLFRDTIYF
CDR3 DNA: TGTGCCAGCAGCCTTAGCCTCTTTCGTGACACCATATATTTT

J gene: TRBJ2-5
clone size: -
V gene: TRBV4-2
D gene: -
CDR3 protein: CASSQTTGGETQYF
CDR3 DNA: TGTGCCAGCAGCCAGACGACAGGCGGTGAGACCCAGTACTTC

J gene: TRBJ2-1
clone size: -
V gene: TRBV19
D gene: TRBD1
CDR3 protein: CASSSGQAYNEQFF
CDR3 DNA: TGTGCCAGTAGTAGTGGACAGGCGTACAATGAGCAGTTCTTC

J gene: TRBJ2-2
clone size: -
V gene: TRBV19
D gene: TRBD1
CDR3 protein: CASRTGVNPGELFF
CDR3 DNA: TGTGCCAGTAGGACAGGGGTTAATCCCGGGGAGCTGTTTTTT

J gene: TRBJ1-1
clone size: -
V gene: TRBV19
D gene: TRBD1
CDR3 protein: CASSYGTGSIIEAFF
CDR3 DNA: TGTGCCAGTAGTTACGGGACAGGTTCGATCATTGAAGCTTTCTTT

J gene: TRBJ1-1
clone size: -
V gene: TRBV20-1
D gene: -
CDR3 protein: CSARAPYEAFF
CDR3 DNA: TGCAGTGCTAGAGCCCCCTATGAAGCTTTCTTT

J gene: TRBJ2-1
clone size: -
V gene: TRBV24-1
D gene: -
CDR3 protein: CATSDGGRGVYDEQFF
CDR3 DNA: TGTGCCACCAGTGATGGTGGGAGGGGGGTATATGATGAGCAGTTCTTC

J gene: TRBJ1-2
clone size: -
V gene: TRBV19
D gene: -
CDR3 protein: CASSIGRVHYGYTF
CDR3 DNA: TGTGCCAGTAGTATAGGCCGGGTCCACTATGGCTACACCTTC

J gene: TRBJ2-1
clone size: -
V gene: TRBV18
D gene: -
CDR3 protein: CASSRGVPYNEQFF
CDR3 DNA: TGTGCCAGCTCACGGGGCGTTCCCTACAATGAGCAGTTCTTC

J gene: TRBJ1-1
clone size: -
V gene: TRBV4-2
D gene: -
CDR3 protein: CASSQDRTGRGTEAFF
CDR3 DNA: TGTGCCAGCAGCCAAGATCGGACCGGGAGAGGAACTGAAGCTTTCTTT

J gene: TRBJ2-7
clone size: -
V gene: TRBV11-2
D gene: TRBD2
CDR3 protein: CASSSGLEINEQYF
CDR3 DNA: TGTGCCAGCAGCTCCGGACTAGAGATAAACGAGCAGTACTTC

J gene: TRBJ1-2
clone size: -
V gene: TRBV24-1
D gene: TRBD1
CDR3 protein: CATGDRDYGYTF
CDR3 DNA: TGTGCCACCGGGGACAGGGACTATGGCTACACCTTC

J gene: TRBJ1-1
clone size: few
V gene: TRBV30
D gene: TRBD1
CDR3 protein: CAWSLPDRRDTEAFF
CDR3 DNA: TGTGCCTGGAGCCTACCGGACAGGAGGGACACTGAAGCTTTCTTT

J gene: TRBJ2-3
clone size: -
V gene: TRBV19
D gene: TRBD1
CDR3 protein: CASRSQGYRTDTQYF
CDR3 DNA: TGTGCCAGTAGATCACAGGGGTATCGAACAGATACGCAGTATTTT

J gene: TRBJ2-6
clone size: few
V gene: TRBV28
D gene: -
CDR3 protein: CASSSTSGANVLTF
CDR3 DNA: TGTGCCAGCAGTTCAACTTCGGGGGCCAACGTCCTGACTTTC

J gene: TRBJ1-1
clone size: -
V gene: TRBV7-2
D gene: -
CDR3 protein: CASRITGNTEAFF
CDR3 DNA: TGTGCCAGCAGGATCACAGGGAACACTGAAGCTTTCTTT

J gene: TRBJ2-5
clone size: -
V gene: TRBV4-1
D gene: -
CDR3 protein: CASSQEIGQMLGETQYF
CDR3 DNA: TGCGCCAGCAGCCAAGAAATCGGACAGATGCTCGGAGAGACCCAGTACTTC

J gene: TRBJ2-5
clone size: -
V gene: TRBV5-1
D gene: -
CDR3 protein: CASSPSRETQYF
CDR3 DNA: TGCGCCAGCAGCCCCTCGAGAGAGACCCAGTACTTC

J gene: TRBJ1-1
clone size: -
V gene: TRBV28
D gene: TRBD1
CDR3 protein: CASSLSNPGQGYSGAFF
CDR3 DNA: TGTGCCAGCAGTTTATCAAACCCGGGACAGGGGTATTCGGGAGCTTTCTTT

J gene: TRBJ2-1
clone size: -
V gene: TRBV5-1
D gene: -
CDR3 protein: CASSLERRGDNEQFF
CDR3 DNA: TGCGCCAGCAGCTTGGAACGGCGGGGCGACAATGAGCAGTTCTTC

J gene: TRBJ1-2
clone size: once
V gene: TRBV28
D gene: -
CDR3 protein: CASQDRRGYTF
CDR3 DNA: TGTGCCAGCCAGGACAGACGGGGCTACACCTTC

J gene: TRBJ1-2
clone size: -
V gene: TRBV21-1
D gene: -
CDR3 protein: CASLTTGRGRSGYTF
CDR3 DNA: TGTGCCAGCCTGACCACAGGCAGAGGAAGGAGTGGCTACACCTTC

J gene: TRBJ1-2
clone size: few
V gene: TRBV19
D gene: TRBD1
CDR3 protein: CASSAPGQANYGYTF
CDR3 DNA: TGTGCCAGTAGTGCCCCGGGACAGGCTAACTATGGCTACACCTTC

J gene: TRBJ1-6
clone size: -
V gene: TRBV2
D gene: -
CDR3 protein: CASSELQVNSPLHF
CDR3 DNA: TGTGCCAGCAGTGAGTTACAAGTGAATTCACCCCTCCACTTT